This paragraph covers one T cell receptor (beta chain) sequence. Random hexamers served to reverse transcribe roughly 0.45 to 1 ug RNA. TCRdb reprocessed the immunoSEQ multiplex PCR reads via MiXCR and lists one record per CDR3 protein. The sample has 150,000 or so distinct CDR3 sequences, 90% to 95% seen once. This sample is drawn from a study of CD8 T cells in Susac syndrome. Trimming left V 2 bases short and J 6 bases short, with 11 bases between. The CDR3 has 13 residues. From germline, CDR1 is SGHTA and CDR2 FQGTGA. From blood CD8+ and CD4+ T cells, TCR beta sequences were generated. Controls were healthy donors (matched for age and sex). TEMRA cells underwent FACS enrichment and CD8+ and CD4+ T cells underwent negative isolation.

This chain links TRBV7-3 with TRBJ2-7; D gene unclear. The receptor was derived from a human donor in good health. Sequencing was performed on CD4+ T cells from PBMCs. The CDR3 coding sequence is TGTGCCAGCAGCTTAGAAGCCGGCCGCGAGCAGTACTTC. Translating it yields CASSLEAGREQYF. Full variable domain (outside the CDR3, taken from reference TRBV7-3 and TRBJ2-7): GAGVSQTPSNKVTEKGKYVELRCDPISGHTALYWYRQSLGQGPEFLIYFQGTGAADDSGLPNDRFFAVRPEGSVSTLKIQRTERGDSAVYLCASSLEAGREQYFGPGTRLTVT.